Sequencing of this T cell receptor beta chain was carried out in a study of T cell responses to AZD1222 COVID-19 vaccine. Broader study findings: Repertoires were sampled only after the peak T cell response. Reportedly, nearly half of unique spike TCRs recognized epitopes outside B.1.351/B.1.1.7 mutations. Donor demographics were predominantly white British with a female majority; clonal diversity may be underestimated.

About this clone itself: Its specificity is unknown.

Using immunoSEQ multiplex PCR, the repertoire was profiled, and TCRdb retains in-frame clones only, with some absent. The sample lists under 150,000 clones; 82% were seen once. The CDR3 is 14 amino acids. Germline lookup yields CDR1 MNHEY and CDR2 SVGAGI. The V end lost 8 bases, the J end lost 5 bases, and 15 bases lay between the germline ends. This clonotype was obtained from an adult in good health. The chain uses TRBV6-5 and TRBJ2-2; TRBD1 or TRBD2 may be the D gene (7 bases each). The sample consisted of peripheral blood, taken on day 0 of MenACWY control vaccination. CDR3 in DNA: TGTGCCAGCGGGGCAGGGGGGGTTACCGGGGAGCTGTTTTTT. Protein product: CASGAGGVTGELFF.